Presented here are 24 T cell receptor beta chains from one specimen sequenced in a study of PD-1 blockade in classical Hodgkin lymphoma. Sequenced by immunoSEQ multiplex PCR; TCRdb stores in-frame clones only, minus some. The repertoire holds about 97,000 clones, with approximately 88% as singletons. Relapse after autologous stem cell transplantation occurred in every patient, and brentuximab vedotin exposure varied. This specimen was peripheral blood mononuclear cells (PBMCs), taken at baseline. These receptors were collected from a human donor with classical Hodgkin lymphoma.

This clone was counted between two and nine times. This chain's CDR3 is CASSFGSSGANVLTF. CDR3 DNA: TGTGCCAGCAGCTTCGGTAGCTCTGGGGCCAACGTCCTGACTTTC. The chain combines TRBV4-2 with TRBJ2-6; D remains ambiguous. The CDR3 spans 15 residues. V lost 5 bases to trimming and J lost 0 bases, with 8 bases between them. Germline CDR1 LGHNA, CDR2 YNFKEQ.

The chain uses TRBV5-4 and TRBJ2-3; either TRBD1 or TRBD2 may supply D (5 bases each). This CDR3 contains 14 residues. Looked up from germline, CDR1 is SGHNT and CDR2 is YYREEE (reference sequence). V was shortened by 0 bases and J by 9 bases, with 14 bases between the two germline ends. CDR3 sequence reads: CASSLDGVQGTQYF. CDR3 in DNA: TGTGCCAGCAGCTTGGACGGGGTGCAGGGCACGCAGTATTTT.

The rearrangement joins TRBV7-2 to TRBJ1-1; 8 bases agree with TRBD1. V lost 6 bases and J lost 4; bases outside the gene matches: 16. The CDR3 has 17 amino acids. CDR1 is SGHTA, CDR2 FQGNSA, per germline. The CDR3 DNA reads TGTGCCAGCAGGTACTCAGGGGGCTCGGGGAAGCGCACTGAAGCTTTCTTT. This translates into CASRYSGGSGKRTEAFF.

The chain links TRBV18 to TRBJ1-3, with D unclear. CDR1 and CDR2 (germline): KGHSH, LQKENI. CDR3 length equals 16 residues. Trimming cost V 2 bases and J 0 bases, with 11 bases left between them. CDR3: CASSPNGPNSGNTIYF. DNA of the CDR3: TGTGCCAGCTCACCAAACGGACCGAACTCTGGAAACACCATATATTTT.

CDR3 loop: CATSRVRLAGSTDTQYF. CDR3 DNA: TGTGCCACCAGCAGAGTCCGGCTAGCGGGAAGCACAGATACGCAGTATTTT. V and J are TRBV15 and TRBJ2-3, with TRBD2 matching over 9 bases. Losses at the gene ends were 1 base for V and 0 bases for J; bases not matched to a gene: 5. Per the germline V gene, CDR1 is LNHNV and CDR2 is YYDKDF (reference sequence). This CDR3 has 17 residues.

In its sample, this clone was seen a few times. V usage is TRBV28 and J usage is TRBJ1-1; TRBD1 might be the D (5 bases). Germline V gene data show CDR1 as MDHEN and CDR2 as SYDVKM. This CDR3 has 15 amino acids. V lost 6 bases and J 3 bases, leaving 17 bases between the germline ends. The CDR3 protein is CASSPRPIGDTEAFF. DNA for the CDR3: TGTGCCAGCAGCCCCCGGCCGATAGGGGACACTGAAGCTTTCTTT.

The V and J genes are TRBV4-1 and TRBJ2-1; TRBD2 aligns across 12 bases. The CDR3 length is 15 residues. Germline CDR1 is MGHRA and CDR2 is YSYEKL. With 3 bases clipped from V and 7 bases from J, the junction kept 4 bases outside the gene matches. The CDR3 reads CASSHATSGRNEQFF. CDR3 nucleotides: TGCGCCAGCAGCCACGCTACTAGCGGGAGGAATGAGCAGTTCTTC.

This clone was seen more than once but under ten times. This chain joins TRBV29-1 and TRBJ1-1; D unclear. In germline, CDR1 is SQVTM, CDR2 ANQGSEA. This CDR3 has 10 residues. V shed 1 base and J shed 4 bases, with 1 base lying between them. The CDR3 bases are TGCAGCGTTGAAGGCACTGAAGCTTTCTTT. Translating gives CSVEGTEAFF.

The chain combines TRBV27 with TRBJ1-1; no firm D call. CDR1 and CDR2 from the germline V gene are MNHEY and SMNVEV (reference sequence). The CDR3 totals 13 residues. Deletions cut 6 bases from V and 3 bases from J, with 11 bases between. The CDR3 DNA follows: TGTGCCAGCAGCCAGGACGGCTACACTGAAGCTTTCTTT. This sequence encodes CASSQDGYTEAFF.

This clone has ten or more counts. V usage is TRBV7-7 and J usage is TRBJ2-1; D not certain. The CDR3 consists of 15 residues. CDR1 is SSHAT and CDR2 is FNYEAQ in the germline V gene (reference sequence). Trimming left V 1 base short and J 8 bases short, with 15 bases between. This CDR3 is CASSLGLGVGDEQFF. CDR3 DNA: TGTGCCAGCAGCTTAGGCCTAGGAGTCGGTGATGAGCAGTTCTTC.

The rearrangement uses TRBV6-1 and TRBJ2-7, with D perhaps assigned TRBD1 or TRBD2 (6 bases each). Germline lookup yields CDR1 MNHNS and CDR2 SASEGT. Trimming took 8 bases from V and 4 from J, leaving 9 bases between them. This CDR3 contains 11 residues. The CDR3 is CASGGGYEQYF. The CDR3 DNA reads TGTGCCAGCGGAGGGGGTTACGAGCAGTACTTC.

V usage is TRBV10-3 and J usage is TRBJ2-2; D may be TRBD1 (5 bases). This CDR3 is built from 14 residues. V lost 10 bases and J 0 bases, leaving 12 bases between the germline ends. CDR1 and CDR2 (germline): ENHRY, SYGVKD. CDR3 DNA sequence: TGTGCCACTTGGGGCGCTGCGAACACCGGGGAGCTGTTTTTT. Translation gives CATWGAANTGELFF.

This clone has at least ten counts. The V gene is TRBV9, the J gene TRBJ2-1; D uncertain. With 5 bases removed from V and 0 bases from J, the gap between germline ends came to 9 bases. Germline V lookup: CDR1 SGDLS, CDR2 YYNGEE. The CDR3 has 14 residues. CDR3 residues: CASSASSSYNEQFF. DNA of the CDR3: TGTGCCAGCAGTGCCTCGAGCTCCTACAATGAGCAGTTCTTC.

With regard to this clone: Other DNA sequences in this sample translate to the same CDR3. The CDR3 nucleotides are TGCGCCAGCAGTCCACAGGGCAGCGGGTCCTACGAGCAGTACTTC. This gives the protein CASSPQGSGSYEQYF. The chain joins TRBV5-1 to TRBJ2-7; TRBD1 or TRBD2 may be the D gene (6 bases each). Trimming removed 5 bases at V and 1 base at J, with 16 bases between. Germline CDR1 and CDR2: SGHRS and YFSETQ. The length of the CDR3 is 15 residues.

The chain carries TRBV7-6 and TRBJ2-7, with D possibly TRBD1 on 5 matching bases. The CDR3 has 13 residues. The V and J ends lost 3 bases and 4 bases respectively, with 10 bases between them. Germline lookup yields CDR1 SGHVS and CDR2 FNYEAQ. The CDR3 DNA reads TGTGCCAGCAGCTTCAGGGCTGAGTACGAGCAGTACTTC. Its translation is CASSFRAEYEQYF.

The chain is built from TRBV4-2 and TRBJ2-7, with D uncertain. Trimming removed 0 bases at V and 0 bases at J, with 9 bases between. Germline V gene data show CDR1 as LGHNA and CDR2 as YNFKEQ. The CDR3 consists of 15 residues. CDR3: CASSQDKVSSYEQYF. CDR3 sequence (DNA): TGTGCCAGCAGCCAAGATAAAGTCTCCTCCTACGAGCAGTACTTC.

The chain has TRBV6-4 and TRBJ2-1; D is unclear. CDR3 length equals 13 residues. Trimming cost V 0 bases and J 5 bases, with 5 bases left between them. Germline V gives CDR1 MRHNA, CDR2 SNTAGT. CDR3 protein: CASSDSMDNEQFF. For the CDR3, the DNA is TGTGCCAGCAGTGACTCGATGGACAATGAGCAGTTCTTC.

The chain recombines TRBV7-2 with TRBJ2-7; D is unresolved. Germline lookup yields CDR1 SGHTA and CDR2 FQGNSA. V was trimmed by 3 bases and J by 3 bases, leaving 12 bases between them. The CDR3 has 14 amino acids. The CDR3: CASSLFDRLYEQYF. The DNA of the CDR3 is TGTGCCAGCAGCTTGTTTGACCGCCTCTACGAGCAGTACTTC.

As concerns this clone: One end of the junction is discordant with germline, which a read error may explain. This sequence joins TRBV7-2 and TRBJ2-4; tentatively, D is TRBD1 (6 bases). Per the germline V gene, CDR1 is SGHTA and CDR2 is FQGNSA. This CDR3 region has 9 residues. The CDR3 nucleotides are TGTGCCAGCCGCCAAGGGGGTCGCTTC. Protein sequence: CASRQGGRF.

This chain links TRBV2 with TRBJ2-7; 8 nucleotides line up with TRBD1. CDR1 SNHLY and CDR2 FYNNEI come from the germline V gene. This CDR3 has 14 residues. The J segment lost 6 bases and the V segment lost 4 bases, leaving 8 bases of the junction unmatched. The CDR3 nucleotides read TGTGCCAGCAGTGTTGAGACAGGGGTTGTCGAGCAGTACTTC. Protein sequence: CASSVETGVVEQYF.

This chain joins TRBV6-5 and TRBJ2-4; a weak D match, TRBD2 (6 bases). There are 14 residues in the CDR3. The V gene's germline CDR1 is MNHEY and CDR2 SVGAGI. V shed 4 bases and J shed 8 bases, with 15 bases lying between them. Written as DNA, the CDR3 is TGTGCCAGCAGTTCTCCCTGGGGGGATGACATTCAGTACTTC. Translating it yields CASSSPWGDDIQYF.

The V gene is TRBV18, the J gene TRBJ1-3; 10 bases match TRBD1. V was clipped by 3 bases and J by 3 bases; unmatched bases: 5. The germline V gene encodes CDR1 KGHSH and CDR2 LQKENI. This CDR3 has 16 residues. The CDR3 here is CASSPRDRGLGNTIYF. The CDR3 DNA reads as TGTGCCAGCTCACCCCGGGACAGGGGCCTTGGAAACACCATATATTTT.

The chain joins TRBV11-3 to TRBJ2-2; perhaps TRBD2 as D (7 bases). The CDR3 spans 16 residues. Trimming shortened V by 5 bases and J by 8 bases, and 21 bases separated the two germline ends. Germline V gives CDR1 SGHNT, CDR2 YENEEA. The CDR3 sequence is CASSPGLGGGVGELFF. Written as DNA, the CDR3 is TGTGCCAGCAGCCCCGGACTAGGGGGAGGAGTTGGGGAGCTGTTTTTT.

This clone has a handful of counts. V usage is TRBV19 and J usage is TRBJ2-7; TRBD1 or TRBD2 may be the D gene (6 bases each). The CDR3 has 14 residues. Trimming removed 3 bases from V and 4 bases from J, with 13 bases in between. The germline V gene has CDR1 LNHDA and CDR2 SQIVND (reference sequence). The CDR3 DNA is TGTGCCAGTAGTATCGCCCGGAGGGGGTACGAGCAGTACTTC. Protein product: CASSIARRGYEQYF.